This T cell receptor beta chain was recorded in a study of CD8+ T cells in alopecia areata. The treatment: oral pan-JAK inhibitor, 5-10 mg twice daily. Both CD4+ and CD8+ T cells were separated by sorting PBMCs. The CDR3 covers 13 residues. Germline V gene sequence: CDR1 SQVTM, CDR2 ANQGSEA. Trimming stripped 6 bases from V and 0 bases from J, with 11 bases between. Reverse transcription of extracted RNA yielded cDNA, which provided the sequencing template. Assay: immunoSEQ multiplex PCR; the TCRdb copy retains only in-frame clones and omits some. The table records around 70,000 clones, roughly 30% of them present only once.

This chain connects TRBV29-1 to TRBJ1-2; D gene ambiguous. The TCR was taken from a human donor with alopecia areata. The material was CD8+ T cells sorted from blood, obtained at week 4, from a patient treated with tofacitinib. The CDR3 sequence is CSVEEPTNYGYTF. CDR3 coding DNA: TGCAGCGTGGAGGAGCCCACTAACTATGGCTACACCTTC.